This T cell receptor (beta chain) came from a study of shared clonotypes between healthy human individuals. Notes on the study in general: A few donors shared approximately 5% of their naive CD4 clonotypes. Tissues were not sampled, only blood, and their repertoires likely differ.

There are 14 residues in the CDR3. Germline lookup yields CDR1 MNHNS and CDR2 SASEGT. V lost 7 bases and J lost 4; bases outside the gene matches: 9. The assay was immunoSEQ multiplex PCR, and TCRdb's table has in-frame clones only and misses some. The sample holds 500,000 to 700,000 clones, approximately 96% seen once. As regards this clone: Antigen unknown.

In the naive CD8 group, cells lacked CD45RO and were positively selected for CCR7, so terminally differentiated effector memory CD45RA+ cells were left out. The V and J genes are TRBV6-1 and TRBJ2-7, with TRBD1 matching 8 bases. This receptor was taken from a woman aged 25-40 years in good health. Input material: naive CD8+ T cells sorted from blood. The CDR3 reads CASTPLGTGYEQYF. The DNA for the CDR3 is TGTGCCAGCACCCCCTTAGGGACAGGTTACGAGCAGTACTTC.